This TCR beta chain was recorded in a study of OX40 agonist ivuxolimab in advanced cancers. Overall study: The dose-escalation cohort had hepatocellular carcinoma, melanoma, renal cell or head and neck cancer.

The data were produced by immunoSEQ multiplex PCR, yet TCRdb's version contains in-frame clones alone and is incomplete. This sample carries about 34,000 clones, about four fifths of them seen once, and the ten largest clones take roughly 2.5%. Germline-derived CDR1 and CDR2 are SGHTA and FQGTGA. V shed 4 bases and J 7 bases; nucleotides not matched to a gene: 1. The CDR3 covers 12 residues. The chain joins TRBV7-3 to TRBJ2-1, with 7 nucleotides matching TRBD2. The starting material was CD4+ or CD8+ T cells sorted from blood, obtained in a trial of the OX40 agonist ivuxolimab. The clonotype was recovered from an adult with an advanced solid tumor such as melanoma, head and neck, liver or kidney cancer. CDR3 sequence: CASSSAGNEQFF. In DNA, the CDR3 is TGTGCCAGCAGCTCAGCGGGAAATGAGCAGTTCTTC.